This note documents a single T cell receptor beta chain sequence. The antigen remains undetermined. The entry originates in a study of CD8 T cells in Susac syndrome. Germline lookup yields CDR1 SGDLS and CDR2 YYNGEE. V dropped 4 bases and J dropped 4; count of bases not matched to a gene: 8. This CDR3 contains 17 residues. From blood CD8+ and CD4+ T cells, the TCR beta chain was sequenced. Study-wide results and limits: An acknowledgment was made by the study that its TCR sequencing and HLA analysis involved relatively few individuals.

A quantity of roughly 0.5 to 1 ug RNA underwent reverse transcription using random hexamers. Across 54 Vbeta and 13 Jbeta, TCR beta CDR3 was amplified with immunoSEQ multiplex PCR. Via MiXCR, TCRdb re-called the immunoSEQ multiplex PCR reads, giving one row per CDR3 protein. Here the sample spans around 200,000 distinct CDR3 sequences, 90% to 96% being singletons. This chain links TRBV9 with TRBJ2-3, with 14 bases lining up with TRBD2. Sequencing used CD4+ T cells from PBMCs. The sequence derives from a human donor with multiple sclerosis. CDR3 bases: TGTGCCAGCAGCCTAAGCGGGACTAGCGGGGGCGCAGATACGCAGTATTTT. As protein: CASSLSGTSGGADTQYF. The full variable domain, its missing parts supplied by reference TRBV9 and TRBJ2-3, is DSGVTQTPKHLITATGQRVTLRCSPRSGDLSVYWYQQSLDQGLQFLIQYYNGEERAKGNILERFSAQQFPDLHSELNLSSLELGDSALYFCASSLSGTSGGADTQYFGPGTRLTVL.